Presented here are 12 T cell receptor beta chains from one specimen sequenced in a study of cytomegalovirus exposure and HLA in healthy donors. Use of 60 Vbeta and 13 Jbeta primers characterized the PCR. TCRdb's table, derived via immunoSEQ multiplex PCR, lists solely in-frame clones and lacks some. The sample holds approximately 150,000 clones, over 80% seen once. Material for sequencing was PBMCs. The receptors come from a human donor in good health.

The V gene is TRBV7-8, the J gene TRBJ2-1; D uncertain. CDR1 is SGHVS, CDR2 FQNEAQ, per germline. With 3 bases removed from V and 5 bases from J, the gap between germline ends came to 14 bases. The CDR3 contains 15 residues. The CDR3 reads CASSLVLGSDNEQFF. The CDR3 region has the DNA TGTGCCAGCAGCTTGGTTCTAGGTTCTGACAATGAGCAGTTCTTC.

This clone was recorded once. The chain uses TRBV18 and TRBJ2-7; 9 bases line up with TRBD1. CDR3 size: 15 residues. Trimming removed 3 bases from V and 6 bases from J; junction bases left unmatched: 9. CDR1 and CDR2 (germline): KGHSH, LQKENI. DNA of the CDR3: TGTGCCAGCTCACCCGCACTCGGGACAGGGCGCGAGCAGTACTTC. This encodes CASSPALGTGREQYF.

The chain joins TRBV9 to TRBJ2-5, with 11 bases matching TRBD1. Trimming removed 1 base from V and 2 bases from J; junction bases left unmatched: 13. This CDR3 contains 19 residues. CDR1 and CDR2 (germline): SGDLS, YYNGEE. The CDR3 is CASSVSPGTGGLMQETQYF. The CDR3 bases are TGTGCCAGCAGCGTAAGCCCTGGGACAGGGGGACTCATGCAAGAGACCCAGTACTTC.

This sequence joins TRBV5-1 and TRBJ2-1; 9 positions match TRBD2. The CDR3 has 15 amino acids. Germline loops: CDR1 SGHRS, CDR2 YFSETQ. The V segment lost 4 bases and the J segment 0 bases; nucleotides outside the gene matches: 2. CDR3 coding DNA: TGCGCCAGCAGCGGCGGGGGGGCCTCCTACAATGAGCAGTTCTTC. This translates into CASSGGGASYNEQFF. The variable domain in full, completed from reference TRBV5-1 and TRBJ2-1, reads KAGVTQTPRYLIKTRGQQVTLSCSPISGHRSVSWYQQTPGQGLQFLFEYFSETQRNKGNFPGRFSGRQFSNSRSEMNVSTLELGDSALYLCASSGGGASYNEQFFGPGTRLTVL.

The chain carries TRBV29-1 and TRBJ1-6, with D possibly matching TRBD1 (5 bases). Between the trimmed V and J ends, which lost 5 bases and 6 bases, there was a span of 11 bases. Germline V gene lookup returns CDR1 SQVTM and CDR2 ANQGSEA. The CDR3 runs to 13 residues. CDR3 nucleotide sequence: TGCAGCGTTTCGGGGGGGGTTAATTCACCCCTCCACTTT. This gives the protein CSVSGGVNSPLHF.

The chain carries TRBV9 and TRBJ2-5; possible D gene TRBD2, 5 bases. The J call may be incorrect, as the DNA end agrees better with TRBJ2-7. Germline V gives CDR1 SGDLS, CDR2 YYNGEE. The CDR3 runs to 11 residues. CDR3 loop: CASSREGEQYF. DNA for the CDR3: TGTGCCAGCAGCCGAGAGGGCGAGCAGTACTTC.

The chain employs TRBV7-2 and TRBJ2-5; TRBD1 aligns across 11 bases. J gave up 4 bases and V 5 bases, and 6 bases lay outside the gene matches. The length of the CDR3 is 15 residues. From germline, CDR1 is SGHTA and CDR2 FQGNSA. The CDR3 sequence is CASSTSGQGGETQYF. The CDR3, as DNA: TGTGCCAGCAGCACCTCGGGACAGGGGGGAGAGACCCAGTACTTC.

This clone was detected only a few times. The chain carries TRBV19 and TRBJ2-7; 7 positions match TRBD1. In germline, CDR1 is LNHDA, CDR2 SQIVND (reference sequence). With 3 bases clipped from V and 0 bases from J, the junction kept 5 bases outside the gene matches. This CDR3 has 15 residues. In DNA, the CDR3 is TGTGCCAGTAGTATTACCGGGACAGTCTCCTACGAGCAGTACTTC. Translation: CASSITGTVSYEQYF.

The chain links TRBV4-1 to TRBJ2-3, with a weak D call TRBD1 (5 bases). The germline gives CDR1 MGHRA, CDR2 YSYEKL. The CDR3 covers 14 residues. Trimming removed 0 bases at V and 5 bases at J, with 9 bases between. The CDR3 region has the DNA TGCGCCAGCAGCCAAGAAGGGGCAGGAGATACGCAGTATTTT. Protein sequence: CASSQEGAGDTQYF.

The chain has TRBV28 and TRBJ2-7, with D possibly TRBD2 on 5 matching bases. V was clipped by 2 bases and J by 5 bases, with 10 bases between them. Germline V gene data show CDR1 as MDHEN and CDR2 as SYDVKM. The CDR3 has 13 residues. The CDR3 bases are TGTGCCAGCAGTTTAACGGGGTCGGACGAGCAGTACTTC. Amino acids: CASSLTGSDEQYF.

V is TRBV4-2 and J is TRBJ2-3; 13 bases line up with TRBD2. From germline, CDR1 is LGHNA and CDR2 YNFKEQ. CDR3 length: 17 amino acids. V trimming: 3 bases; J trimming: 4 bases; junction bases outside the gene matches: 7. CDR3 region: CASSHGLAGEVADTQYF. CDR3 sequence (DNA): TGTGCCAGCAGCCATGGACTAGCGGGGGAGGTGGCAGATACGCAGTATTTT.

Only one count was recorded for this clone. The CDR3 DNA follows: TGTGCCAGCTCACCAGGTAGGGACAGGGGGGATCAGCCCCAGCATTTT. Protein sequence: CASSPGRDRGDQPQHF. The V call is TRBV18, the J call TRBJ1-5, with 11 nucleotides matching TRBD1. The CDR3 runs to 16 residues. With V trimmed by 2 bases and J by 5 bases, 5 bases remained unmatched. The germline CDR1 and CDR2 sequences are KGHSH and LQKENI.